The 27 T cell receptor beta chains given below trace back to one sample, sequenced in a study of CD8 T cells in Susac syndrome. With random hexamers, roughly 0.45 to 1 ug RNA was reverse transcribed. TCRdb re-called the immunoSEQ multiplex PCR reads through MiXCR, storing one row per CDR3 protein. Altogether approximately 110,000 distinct CDR3 sequences are present, 95% to 98% being singletons, with the ten largest covering about 0.095%. Sequences were obtained from CD4+ T cells from PBMCs. These receptors were collected from a human donor in good health.

The genes are TRBV3-1 and TRBJ2-3; 11 nucleotides agree with TRBD2. J lost 14 bases, V lost 3 bases, and 10 bases had no gene match. The length of the CDR3 is 14 residues. Per the germline V gene, CDR1 is LGHDT and CDR2 is YNNKEL (reference sequence). For the CDR3, the DNA is TGTGCCAGCAGCCAGACCAAGCTAGCGGGGGGTTCGTATTTT. The encoded protein is CASSQTKLAGGSYF.

The rearrangement joins TRBV7-9 to TRBJ2-7, with TRBD1 matching over 10 bases. From germline, CDR1 is SEHNR and CDR2 FQNEAQ (reference sequence). V trimming: 5 bases; J trimming: 3 bases; junction bases outside the gene matches: 13. The CDR3 consists of 17 residues. The CDR3 DNA reads as TGTGCCAGCAGCCCGAGGGTCGGGACAGGGGACCACTACGAGCAGTACTTC. Translating gives CASSPRVGTGDHYEQYF.

The chain links TRBV9 to TRBJ2-2; TRBD1 might be the D (5 bases). This CDR3 has 14 residues. CDR1 and CDR2 (germline): SGDLS, YYNGEE. Deletions cut 0 bases from V and 5 bases from J, with 8 bases between. CDR3 nucleotides: TGTGCCAGCAGCGTAGTGGGGCTTACCGGGGAGCTGTTTTTT. Encoded protein: CASSVVGLTGELFF.

This chain connects TRBV20-1 to TRBJ2-3, with 14 bases matching TRBD2. After removal of 8 bases from V and 0 bases from J, the junction contained 7 bases not matched to a gene. This CDR3 comprises 16 residues. Looked up from germline, CDR1 is DFQATT and CDR2 is SNEGSKA (reference sequence). The CDR3 sequence: CSYTGTSGSSTDTQYF. The CDR3 DNA is TGCAGTTATACCGGGACTAGCGGGAGTAGCACAGATACGCAGTATTTT.

This clonotype was recorded only once. The chain joins TRBV5-7 to TRBJ2-1, with D maybe TRBD2 (5 bases). TRBV5-7 is designated an ORF whose function remains uncertain. Trimming pared 1 base from V and 8 bases from J, leaving 16 bases between. The CDR3 consists of 15 residues. The CDR3 here is CASSLRGQVFYEQFF. DNA for the CDR3: TGTGCCAGCAGCTTGCGAGGGCAGGTGTTCTATGAGCAGTTCTTC.

V usage is TRBV12-3 or TRBV12-4 and J usage is TRBJ1-6; D is perhaps TRBD1 (6 bases). Trimming pared 4 bases from V and 5 bases from J, leaving 21 bases between. The CDR3 runs to 18 residues. The CDR3 protein is CASSSGTLGILDNSPLHF. The CDR3 DNA reads as TGTGCCAGCAGTTCCGGGACACTCGGAATTTTAGATAATTCACCCCTCCACTTT.

The rearrangement links TRBV7-9 to TRBJ2-1, with TRBD2 identical over 8 bases. Germline V gene data show CDR1 as SEHNR and CDR2 as FQNEAQ (reference sequence). The CDR3 consists of 15 residues. Germline trimming cut 5 bases from V and 5 bases from J; bases unmatched to any gene: 8. In DNA form, the CDR3 reads TGTGCCAGCAGCGAGCCGGGACTAGGCAACAATGAGCAGTTCTTC. It encodes CASSEPGLGNNEQFF. The full variable domain, in which reference TRBV7-9 and TRBJ2-1 provide the parts outside the CDR3, is DTGVSQNPRHKITKRGQNVTFRCDPISEHNRLYWYRQTLGQGPEFLTYFQNEAQLEKSRLLSDRFSAERPKGSFSTLEIQRTEQGDSAMYLCASSEPGLGNNEQFFGPGTRLTVL.

The chain combines TRBV6-5 with TRBJ1-3; no reliable D call. There are 15 residues in the CDR3. V was clipped by 0 bases and J by 0 bases, with 6 bases between them. The germline CDR1 and CDR2 sequences are MNHEY and SVGAGI. CDR3 sequence (DNA): TGTGCCAGCAGTTACTCGAGAAGCTCTGGAAACACCATATATTTT. Translation gives CASSYSRSSGNTIYF.

The chain recombines TRBV30 with TRBJ2-1; D ambiguous. Looked up from germline, CDR1 is GTSNPN and CDR2 is SVGIG (reference sequence). This CDR3 contains 11 residues. Trimming took off 0 bases at V and 10 bases at J, with 7 bases between the two ends. CDR3 coding DNA: TGTGCCTGGAGTGTAGGACGGGAGCAGTTCTTC. The encoded protein is CAWSVGREQFF.

As DNA, the CDR3 is TGTGCCAGCAGCTTAGTGGCGGCTAGAGATACGCAGTATTTT. The encoded protein is CASSLVAARDTQYF. This sequence joins TRBV7-2 and TRBJ2-3; unclear D gene. Trimming stripped 1 base from V and 5 bases from J, with 10 bases between. There are 14 residues in the CDR3. CDR1 SGHTA and CDR2 FQGNSA come from the germline V gene.

The genes are TRBV28 and TRBJ1-1; 7 nucleotides align to TRBD1. The CDR3 contains 14 residues. V dropped 8 bases and J dropped 0; count of bases not matched to a gene: 6. Germline CDR1 is MDHEN and CDR2 is SYDVKM. This CDR3 reads CASQRDSLNTEAFF. CDR3 nucleotides: TGTGCCAGCCAGAGGGACAGCCTGAACACTGAAGCTTTCTTT.

The V gene is TRBV9, the J gene TRBJ2-5, with a possible D match to TRBD1 (6 bases). Trimming stripped 1 base from V and 5 bases from J, with 15 bases between. Per germline, CDR1 SGDLS and CDR2 YYNGEE. The CDR3 is made up of 15 amino acids. The CDR3 is CASSVFWGPGETQYF. In nucleotides, the CDR3 is TGTGCCAGCAGCGTATTCTGGGGGCCGGGGGAGACCCAGTACTTC. Drawing the rest from reference TRBV9 and TRBJ2-5, the complete variable domain is DSGVTQTPKHLITATGQRVTLRCSPRSGDLSVYWYQQSLDQGLQFLIQYYNGEERAKGNILERFSAQQFPDLHSELNLSSLELGDSALYFCASSVFWGPGETQYFGPGTRLLVL.

The chain combines TRBV7-9 with TRBJ2-7; no firm D call. The V gene's germline CDR1 is SEHNR and CDR2 FQNEAQ (reference sequence). CDR3 size: 13 residues. V was clipped by 5 bases and J by 1 base, with 9 bases between them. CDR3 sequence: CASSQTLSYEQYF. CDR3 nucleotides: TGTGCCAGCAGCCAGACCCTATCCTACGAGCAGTACTTC.

J is TRBJ2-5 and V is TRBV12-3 or TRBV12-4; D not certain. The CDR3 spans 13 residues. Deletions cut 2 bases from V and 1 base from J, with 5 bases between. Here the CDR3 reads CASSLSAQETQYF. DNA of the CDR3: TGTGCCAGCAGTTTATCCGCCCAAGAGACCCAGTACTTC.

V gene TRBV28 combines with J gene TRBJ2-1; D is undetermined. In germline, CDR1 is MDHEN, CDR2 SYDVKM. The CDR3 covers 14 residues. Trimming stripped 6 bases from V and 8 bases from J, with 17 bases between. The CDR3 loop is CASSKRTRGDEQFF. Here the CDR3 DNA reads TGTGCCAGCAGCAAGAGGACCCGAGGCGATGAGCAGTTCTTC.

This rearrangement joins TRBV2 to TRBJ2-5; 7 bases are shared with TRBD2. Germline CDR1 SNHLY, CDR2 FYNNEI. Germline trimming cut 3 bases from V and 5 bases from J; bases unmatched to any gene: 9. The CDR3 consists of 15 residues. CDR3 in amino acids: CASSDGAGVVETQYF. Written as DNA, the CDR3 is TGTGCCAGCAGTGATGGGGCGGGAGTCGTGGAGACCCAGTACTTC. Complete variable domain (other parts from reference TRBV2 and TRBJ2-5): EPEVTQTPSHQVTQMGQEVILRCVPISNHLYFYWYRQILGQKVEFLVSFYNNEISEKSEIFDDQFSVERPDGSNFTLKIRSTKLEDSAMYFCASSDGAGVVETQYFGPGTRLLVL.

This clonotype is a singleton in its sample. CDR3: CASSPRQGKTQYF. CDR3 sequence (DNA): TGTGCCAGCAGCCCCCGACAGGGGAAGACCCAGTACTTC. This sequence joins TRBV3-1 and TRBJ2-5; 8 nucleotides align to TRBD1. The CDR3 spans 13 residues. CDR1 LGHDT and CDR2 YNNKEL come from the germline V gene (reference sequence). The junction had 4 bases not matched to a gene; V was cut back by 4 bases and J by 6 bases.

This clonotype showed up just once. The CDR3 protein is CASSLGWTGSYEQYF. The CDR3 DNA sequence: TGTGCCAGCAGCTTAGGGTGGACAGGTAGCTACGAGCAGTACTTC. The chain uses TRBV7-2 and TRBJ2-7; 7 bases line up with TRBD1. Germline V gene data show CDR1 as SGHTA and CDR2 as FQGNSA. V trimming: 1 base; J trimming: 3 bases; junction bases outside the gene matches: 6. The CDR3 runs to 15 residues. The full variable domain, completed using reference TRBV7-2 and TRBJ2-7, is GAGVSQSPSNKVTEKGKDVELRCDPISGHTALYWYRQSLGQGLEFLIYFQGNSAPDKSGLPSDRFSAERTGGSVSTLTIQRTQQEDSAVYLCASSLGWTGSYEQYFGPGTRLTVT.

The chain employs TRBV7-3 and TRBJ2-7; weak D call: TRBD2 (5 bases). V lost 5 bases and J lost 6, with 14 bases in between. The germline gives CDR1 SGHTA, CDR2 FQGTGA. This CDR3 is built from 13 residues. CDR3 nucleotide sequence: TGTGCCAGCAGCCCGGGATCCGGGCTCGAGCAGTACTTC. Translating it yields CASSPGSGLEQYF. The full variable domain, in which reference TRBV7-3 and TRBJ2-7 provide the parts outside the CDR3, is GAGVSQTPSNKVTEKGKYVELRCDPISGHTALYWYRQSLGQGPEFLIYFQGTGAADDSGLPNDRFFAVRPEGSVSTLKIQRTERGDSAVYLCASSPGSGLEQYFGPGTRLTVT.

The gene calls are TRBV5-4 and TRBJ2-3, with a tentative D call TRBD2 (5 bases). V was clipped by 4 bases and J by 0 bases, with 12 bases between them. The germline gives CDR1 SGHNT, CDR2 YYREEE (reference sequence). CDR3 length: 15 residues. Here the CDR3 DNA reads TGTGCCAGCAGCGCGGGCCCCCAGAGCACAGATACGCAGTATTTT. Translated: CASSAGPQSTDTQYF.

The chain links TRBV7-3 to TRBJ1-1, with D possibly being TRBD1 (6 bases). Between the trimmed V and J ends, which lost 8 bases and 3 bases, there was a span of 13 bases. The germline gives CDR1 SGHTA, CDR2 FQGTGA. This CDR3 has 13 amino acids. CDR3 nucleotide sequence: TGTGCCAGCGGCAGAGGGGGGGACACTGAAGCTTTCTTT. This sequence encodes CASGRGGDTEAFF.

The chain uses TRBV19 and TRBJ2-7; tentatively, D is TRBD2 (7 bases). Germline V lookup: CDR1 LNHDA, CDR2 SQIVND (reference sequence). The CDR3 is 14 amino acids. The V end was cut by 3 bases, the J end by 6 bases, with 15 bases between. The CDR3 region has the DNA TGTGCCAGTAGTATCGCGGGGGCACTTGGCGAGCAGTACTTC. This encodes CASSIAGALGEQYF.

This clonotype was observed a single time. The V gene is TRBV27, the J gene TRBJ2-1; 10 nucleotides line up with TRBD2. This CDR3 is built from 16 residues. Losses at the gene ends were 5 bases for V and 3 bases for J; bases not matched to a gene: 7. Per the germline V gene, CDR1 is MNHEY and CDR2 is SMNVEV (reference sequence). The CDR3 sequence is CASSPLSGGLYNEQFF. In DNA form, the CDR3 reads TGTGCCAGCAGTCCCCTTAGCGGGGGGCTCTACAATGAGCAGTTCTTC.

The chain joins TRBV9 to TRBJ2-4, with 8 positions matching TRBD1. With V trimmed by 4 bases and J by 2 bases, 8 bases remained unmatched. Looked up from germline, CDR1 is SGDLS and CDR2 is YYNGEE. The CDR3 consists of 16 residues. The CDR3 region has the DNA TGTGCCAGCAGCTCACTGGACAGGGCTCCCAAAAACATTCAGTACTTC. Translated, it gives CASSSLDRAPKNIQYF.

The J gene is TRBJ2-5, the V gene TRBV15; 7 nucleotides line up with TRBD2. Germline V gene lookup returns CDR1 LNHNV and CDR2 YYDKDF (reference sequence). The CDR3 runs to 15 residues. After removal of 0 bases from V and 2 bases from J, the junction contained 3 bases not matched to a gene. The CDR3 spells CATSRDYGGQETQYF. CDR3 nucleotides: TGTGCCACCAGCAGAGATTACGGGGGGCAAGAGACCCAGTACTTC.

In its sample, this clonotype was seen once. The chain has TRBV28 and TRBJ2-1; TRBD2 might be the D (6 bases). V lost 6 bases, J lost 2 bases, and 17 bases lay in between. The CDR3 is 16 amino acids. The germline CDR1 and CDR2 sequences are MDHEN and SYDVKM. The CDR3 DNA reads TGTGCCAGCAGCGATAAACTAGCAGTCCCCTACAATGAGCAGTTCTTC. Residues: CASSDKLAVPYNEQFF.

This clonotype appeared once. The genes are TRBV7-8 and TRBJ2-6, with D unresolved. Germline values: CDR1 SGHVS, CDR2 FQNEAQ. Trimming cost V 3 bases and J 0 bases, with 15 bases left between them. The CDR3 contains 18 residues. The CDR3 sequence is CASSFRALRVSGANVLTF. DNA of the CDR3: TGTGCCAGCAGCTTTCGGGCCCTTCGTGTCTCTGGGGCCAACGTCCTGACTTTC.